A selection of T cell receptor beta chains follows, all from one sample in a study of cytomegalovirus exposure and HLA in healthy donors. The assay was immunoSEQ multiplex PCR, and TCRdb's table has in-frame clones only and misses some. The sample has approximately 100,000 clones, roughly 70% seen once. The source material was PBMCs. These receptors were collected from a woman between 50 and 59 years old in good health and CMV-seronegative. Both conserved end residues are part of each CDR3. The order of the fields is CDR3 protein, CDR3 DNA, V gene, J gene, D gene, clone size. The D gene is left open where the match is weak. Clone size appears in some rows only: once, few, many, or a class for an expanded clone.

CDR3 protein: CASSERAYSNQPQHF
CDR3 DNA: TGTGCCAGCAGTGAGAGAGCGTATAGCAATCAGCCCCAGCATTTT
V gene: TRBV2
J gene: TRBJ1-5
D gene: .
clone size: .

CDR3 protein: CASSSGRRRGYTF
CDR3 DNA: TGTGCCAGCAGTTCCGGGAGGCGTCGTGGCTACACCTTC
V gene: TRBV28
J gene: TRBJ1-2
D gene: .
clone size: .

CDR3 protein: CASSLDYRRNEKLFF
CDR3 DNA: TGCGCCAGCAGCTTGGACTACAGGAGAAATGAAAAACTGTTTTTT
V gene: TRBV5-1
J gene: TRBJ1-4
D gene: .
clone size: few

CDR3 protein: CATSRAGGSNQPQHF
CDR3 DNA: TGTGCCACCAGCAGAGCAGGAGGTAGCAATCAGCCCCAGCATTTT
V gene: TRBV15
J gene: TRBJ1-5
D gene: .
clone size: once

CDR3 protein: CATSFGPSSYEQYF
CDR3 DNA: TGTGCCACCAGTTTTGGTCCCAGCTCCTACGAGCAGTACTTC
V gene: TRBV15
J gene: TRBJ2-7
D gene: .
clone size: .

CDR3 protein: CASSFDWGRDGYTF
CDR3 DNA: TGTGCCAGCAGCTTTGATTGGGGGCGGGATGGCTACACCTTC
V gene: TRBV7-9
J gene: TRBJ1-2
D gene: .
clone size: .

CDR3 protein: CASSPVPAKNIQYF
CDR3 DNA: TGTGCCAGCAGCCCTGTCCCCGCCAAAAACATTCAGTACTTC
V gene: TRBV13
J gene: TRBJ2-4
D gene: .
clone size: .

CDR3 protein: CASSLSGRETQYF
CDR3 DNA: TGTGCCAGCAGCCTTAGCGGGAGAGAGACCCAGTACTTC
V gene: TRBV7-2
J gene: TRBJ2-5
D gene: TRBD2
clone size: .

CDR3 protein: CASHRRGAQETQYF
CDR3 DNA: TGTGCCAGCCACAGACGGGGGGCTCAAGAGACCCAGTACTTC
V gene: TRBV18
J gene: TRBJ2-5
D gene: .
clone size: .

CDR3 protein: CASQQGAHSRSYNEQFF
CDR3 DNA: TGTGCCAGCCAACAGGGGGCCCATTCCCGCTCCTACAATGAGCAGTTCTTC
V gene: TRBV14
J gene: TRBJ2-1
D gene: TRBD1
clone size: .

CDR3 protein: CASSQRDTFYEQYF
CDR3 DNA: TGTGCCAGCAGCCAGAGGGACACCTTCTACGAGCAGTACTTC
V gene: TRBV7-2
J gene: TRBJ2-7
D gene: .
clone size: .

CDR3 protein: CASSFWAISEAGTIYF
CDR3 DNA: TGTGCCAGCAGCTTTTGGGCCATCTCAGAAGCGGGCACCATATATTTT
V gene: TRBV7-9
J gene: TRBJ1-3
D gene: .
clone size: .

CDR3 protein: CAWGGETQYF
CDR3 DNA: TGTGCCTGGGGGGGGGAGACCCAGTACTTC
V gene: TRBV30
J gene: TRBJ2-5
D gene: .
clone size: .

CDR3 protein: CASSPLSGKNTGELFF
CDR3 DNA: TGTGCCAGCAGTCCCCTCTCGGGAAAGAACACCGGGGAGCTGTTTTTT
V gene: TRBV6-6
J gene: TRBJ2-2
D gene: .
clone size: .

CDR3 protein: CASSEGSGSSYNEQFF
CDR3 DNA: TGTGCCAGCAGTGAAGGGAGCGGGAGCTCCTACAATGAGCAGTTCTTC
V gene: TRBV2
J gene: TRBJ2-1
D gene: TRBD2
clone size: once

CDR3 protein: CASSAGEKHYEQYF
CDR3 DNA: TGTGCCAGCAGCGCGGGCGAAAAACACTACGAGCAGTACTTC
V gene: TRBV14
J gene: TRBJ2-7
D gene: .
clone size: .